These 19 T cell receptor beta chains were sequenced from one sample in a study of OX40 agonist ivuxolimab in advanced cancers. Measured with immunoSEQ multiplex PCR; TCRdb has only the in-frame clones, and not every one. The top ten clones hold around 0.71% of a sample with approximately 57,000 clones, around four fifths of them seen once. The starting material was CD4+ or CD8+ T cells sorted from blood, obtained in a trial of the OX40 agonist ivuxolimab. All receptors derive from an adult with an advanced solid tumor such as melanoma, head and neck, liver or kidney cancer.

This chain connects TRBV11-3 to TRBJ2-7; no clear D. CDR1 is SGHNT and CDR2 is YENEEA in the germline V gene. The V gene lost 1 base and the J gene lost 3 bases, with 4 bases spanning the gap. The CDR3 runs to 12 residues. In nucleotides, the CDR3 is TGTGCCAGCAGCTTAGCGGACTACGAGCAGTACTTC. Translating it yields CASSLADYEQYF. The full variable domain, completed using reference TRBV11-3 and TRBJ2-7, is EAGVVQSPRYKIIEKKQPVAFWCNPISGHNTLYWYLQNLGQGPELLIRYENEEAVDDSQLPKDRFSAERLKGVDSTLKIQPAELGDSAVYLCASSLADYEQYFGPGTRLTVT.

The chain carries TRBV19 and TRBJ2-3; D tentatively reads TRBD1 or TRBD2 (5 bases each). Per germline, CDR1 LNHDA and CDR2 SQIVND (reference sequence). V gave up 1 base and J gave up 6 bases, with 11 bases separating them. This CDR3 is built from 14 residues. In DNA, the CDR3 is TGTGCCAGTAGTATAGCCGTCGGGGCGGATACGCAGTATTTT. This sequence encodes CASSIAVGADTQYF.

The rearrangement joins TRBV18 to TRBJ2-5; D gene ambiguous. Looked up from germline, CDR1 is KGHSH and CDR2 is LQKENI. This CDR3 spans 14 amino acids. Deletions cut 3 bases from V and 4 bases from J, with 12 bases between. CDR3 in DNA: TGTGCCAGCTCACCCCGGGCTCCCACAGAGACCCAGTACTTC. This codes for CASSPRAPTETQYF.

V usage is TRBV10-3 and J usage is TRBJ1-2; 8 positions match TRBD1. V lost 4 bases, J lost 2 bases, and 3 bases stayed unmatched. The CDR3 totals 14 residues. Germline V lookup: CDR1 ENHRY, CDR2 SYGVKD. The chain's CDR3 is CAISGTGRNYGYTF. The CDR3 bases are TGTGCCATCAGTGGGACAGGGAGAAACTATGGCTACACCTTC.

This rearrangement joins TRBV6-6 to TRBJ1-2, with unresolved D. The CDR3 spans 12 residues. Trimming removed 0 bases at V and 7 bases at J, with 6 bases between. From germline, CDR1 is MNHNY and CDR2 SVGAGI (reference sequence). The CDR3 region has the DNA TGTGCCAGCAGTTACTCGAACAGTGGCTACACCTTC. Protein sequence: CASSYSNSGYTF.

This chain connects TRBV2 to TRBJ1-5; no firm D call. This CDR3 spans 15 amino acids. CDR1 and CDR2 from the germline V gene are SNHLY and FYNNEI. Trimming removed 4 bases at V and 1 base at J, with 11 bases between. The CDR3 DNA is TGTGCCAGCAGTGTATCGAGGGAAAGCAATCAGCCCCAGCATTTT. Amino acid sequence: CASSVSRESNQPQHF.

V usage is TRBV19 and J usage is TRBJ1-5; D is perhaps TRBD1 (6 bases). Germline-derived CDR1 and CDR2 are LNHDA and SQIVND (reference sequence). Trimming cost V 8 bases and J 4 bases, with 12 bases left between them. The CDR3 is 13 amino acids. The CDR3 spells CASHLGGNQPQHF. The CDR3 DNA sequence: TGTGCCAGTCACCTAGGGGGGAATCAGCCCCAGCATTTT.

The sample holds a few counts of this clone. The chain joins TRBV7-2 to TRBJ2-3; D possibly corresponds to TRBD2 (6 bases). CDR1 is SGHTA, CDR2 FQGNSA, per germline. Trimming stripped 5 bases from V and 4 bases from J, with 19 bases between. This CDR3 has 16 amino acids. CDR3 bases: TGTGCCAGCAGCCCGAGCGGAGGGGCCGGGGCAGATACGCAGTATTTT. It yields the protein CASSPSGGAGADTQYF. Using reference TRBV7-2 and TRBJ2-3 for the parts outside the CDR3, the full variable domain is GAGVSQSPSNKVTEKGKDVELRCDPISGHTALYWYRQSLGQGLEFLIYFQGNSAPDKSGLPSDRFSAERTGGSVSTLTIQRTQQEDSAVYLCASSPSGGAGADTQYFGPGTRLTVL.

The genes are TRBV28 and TRBJ1-2; a weak D match, TRBD1 (5 bases). The CDR3 contains 14 residues. V was trimmed by 4 bases and J by 5 bases, leaving 14 bases between them. Germline V gene sequence: CDR1 MDHEN, CDR2 SYDVKM. The CDR3: CASSYPGDGYGYTF. In nucleotides, the CDR3 is TGTGCCAGCAGTTATCCCGGGGACGGATATGGCTACACCTTC.

The CDR3 loop is CASSLDGYSGANVLTF. The DNA of the CDR3 is TGTGCCAGCAGCTTGGATGGTTACTCTGGGGCCAACGTCCTGACTTTC. The genes are TRBV7-9 and TRBJ2-6; D call uncertain. From germline, CDR1 is SEHNR and CDR2 FQNEAQ (reference sequence). CDR3 length equals 16 residues. The V and J ends lost 3 bases and 0 bases respectively, with 9 bases between them.

The gene calls are TRBV4-1 and TRBJ2-3, with 9 bases identical to TRBD2. CDR1 MGHRA and CDR2 YSYEKL come from the germline V gene. The CDR3 has 17 amino acids. Germline trimming cut 1 base from V and 6 bases from J; bases unmatched to any gene: 11. The DNA for the CDR3 is TGCGCCAGCAGCCAAGGCCCCCAGGGACTAGCATACGATACGCAGTATTTT. Encoded protein: CASSQGPQGLAYDTQYF.

The rearrangement uses TRBV2 and TRBJ2-5, with 11 bases identical to TRBD2. This CDR3 has 16 residues. The V and J ends lost 4 bases and 2 bases, in that order; junction bases with no gene match: 6. Germline CDR1 and CDR2: SNHLY and FYNNEI. The CDR3 loop is CASSVLAGEGQETQYF. CDR3 DNA sequence: TGTGCCAGCAGTGTACTAGCGGGGGAGGGACAAGAGACCCAGTACTTC.

This clone was counted between two and nine times. The chain has TRBV11-2 and TRBJ2-5; D is uncertain. Trimming removed 4 bases from V and 4 bases from J, with 10 bases in between. Germline-derived CDR1 and CDR2 are SGHAT and FQNNGV. The CDR3 is made up of 13 amino acids. DNA for the CDR3: TGTGCCAGCAGCTCCATAATGATAGAGACCCAGTACTTC. This translates into CASSSIMIETQYF. The full variable domain, its missing parts supplied by reference TRBV11-2 and TRBJ2-5, is EAGVAQSPRYKIIEKRQSVAFWCNPISGHATLYWYQQILGQGPKLLIQFQNNGVVDDSQLPKDRFSAERLKGVDSTLKIQPAKLEDSAVYLCASSSIMIETQYFGPGTRLLVL.

J is TRBJ1-3 and V is TRBV6-5; D may be TRBD1 (5 bases). Trimming cost V 10 bases and J 3 bases, with 16 bases left between them. Germline assignment: CDR1 MNHEY and CDR2 SVGAGI. This CDR3 contains 14 residues. CDR3 region: CATARGGVGNTIYF. DNA of the CDR3: TGTGCCACCGCCCGTGGGGGTGTTGGAAACACCATATATTTT.

The chain employs TRBV10-3 and TRBJ1-1; possibly TRBD1 for D (6 bases). This CDR3 has 16 amino acids. V was clipped by 6 bases and J by 0 bases, with 17 bases between them. Germline CDR1 ENHRY, CDR2 SYGVKD. Written as DNA, the CDR3 is TGTGCCATCAGAGACATGACAGGCCCATTGAACACTGAAGCTTTCTTT. This gives the protein CAIRDMTGPLNTEAFF.

For this clone: One end of the junction fails to match germline, which may point to a read error. This chain joins TRBV29-1 and TRBJ1-1; possible D gene TRBD1, 6 bases. The length of the CDR3 is 13 residues. The germline V gene encodes CDR1 SQVTM and CDR2 ANQGSEA. The CDR3 sequence is CSAEPGGRTEAFF. CDR3 nucleotide sequence: TGCAGCGCTGAACCGGGGGGGCGGACTGAAGCTTTCTTT.

The chain is built from TRBV11-3 and TRBJ1-1; no reliable D call. The CDR3 spans 16 residues. V gave up 6 bases and J gave up 3 bases, with 20 bases separating them. Germline-derived CDR1 and CDR2 are SGHNT and YENEEA. The CDR3 is CASSPSSGRNDTEAFF. The CDR3 DNA reads TGTGCCAGCAGTCCATCCTCAGGACGGAACGACACTGAAGCTTTCTTT.

The chain has TRBV25-1 and TRBJ2-1; D is tentatively TRBD1 or TRBD2 (5 bases each). Germline assignment: CDR1 MGHDK and CDR2 SYGVNS. The CDR3 extends over 12 amino acids. The germline V and J ends were trimmed by 4 bases and 10 bases, with 11 bases remaining between them. CDR3 coding DNA: TGTGCCAGCAGTGCAGGGACCGGCGAGCAGTTCTTC. Translating gives CASSAGTGEQFF.

The rearrangement uses TRBV11-2 and TRBJ1-5; weak D call: TRBD1 (6 bases). Trimming removed 4 bases from V and 1 base from J, with 14 bases in between. CDR1 and CDR2 from the germline V gene are SGHAT and FQNNGV. The CDR3 is 16 residues long. The CDR3 nucleotides are TGTGCCAGCAGCTCAGTCACAGGGAGGAGCAATCAGCCCCAGCATTTT. Translating gives CASSSVTGRSNQPQHF.